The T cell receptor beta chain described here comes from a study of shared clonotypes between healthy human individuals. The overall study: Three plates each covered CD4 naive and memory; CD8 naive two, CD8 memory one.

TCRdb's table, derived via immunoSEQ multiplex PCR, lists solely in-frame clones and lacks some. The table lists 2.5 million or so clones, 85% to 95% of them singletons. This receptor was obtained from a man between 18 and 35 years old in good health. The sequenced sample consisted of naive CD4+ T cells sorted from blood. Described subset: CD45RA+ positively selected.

The CDR3 nucleotides are TGTGCCAGCAGCTTAGGGTTGGGGGGACAGCCCCAGCATTTT. This translates into CASSLGLGGQPQHF. The chain joins TRBV7-8 to TRBJ1-5, with D tentatively TRBD1 (5 bases). CDR3 length: 14 residues. Germline CDR1 SGHVS, CDR2 FQNEAQ. Between the trimmed V and J ends, which lost 1 base and 7 bases, there was a span of 11 bases.